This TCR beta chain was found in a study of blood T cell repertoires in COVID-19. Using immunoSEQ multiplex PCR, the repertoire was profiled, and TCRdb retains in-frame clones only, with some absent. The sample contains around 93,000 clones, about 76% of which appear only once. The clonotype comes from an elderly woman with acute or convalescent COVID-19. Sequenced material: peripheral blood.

CDR3 in DNA: TGTGCCAGCAGCGTCGGACAGGGGCGCACAGATACGCAGTATTTT. As protein: CASSVGQGRTDTQYF. V usage is TRBV7-2 and J usage is TRBJ2-3; TRBD1 aligns across 9 bases. The length of the CDR3 is 15 residues. Germline-derived CDR1 and CDR2 are SGHTA and FQGNSA. After removal of 5 bases from V and 1 base from J, the junction contained 4 bases not matched to a gene.